This entry features one T cell receptor (beta chain) sequence. What it recognizes is unknown. Naive CD8 populations comprised CD45RO-negative cells positively selected for CCR7, excluding terminally differentiated effector memory CD45RA+ cells. The data are from a study of shared clonotypes between healthy human individuals. Background on the study: Each donor's CD4 naive and CD4 memory cells filled three plates apiece, CD8 naive two, and CD8 memory one.

Trimming stripped 0 bases from V and 0 bases from J, with 10 bases between. CDR1 is SGHRS and CDR2 is YFSETQ in the germline V gene. This CDR3 region has 15 residues. Repertoires were generated with immunoSEQ multiplex PCR, while TCRdb's copy carries only in-frame clones and drops some. The sample records more than 2 million clones, just under 95% being singletons. Broader study findings: In a handful of donors, around 4.8% of naive CD4 clonotypes appeared in common.

Sequenced: naive CD8+ T cells sorted from blood. The sequence derives from a man between 18 and 35 years old in good health. The V and J genes are TRBV5-1 and TRBJ2-7; D unresolved. This chain's CDR3 is CASSLGPADSYEQYF. In DNA, the CDR3 is TGCGCCAGCAGCTTGGGGCCGGCGGACTCCTACGAGCAGTACTTC.